This T cell receptor beta chain was identified during a study of CXCR3-negative and CXCR3-positive naive CD8 T cells. Study context: Sequencing gave some 130 million TRB reads overall, about 1.5 +/- 0.3 million per library.

CDR1 MDHEN and CDR2 SYDVKM come from the germline V gene. CDR3 length: 11 residues. Overall study findings and caveats: Partially decreased CXCR3 expression was recorded after cryopreservation, and fresh PBMCs were used in most assays. TCR strength was inferred from TRB CDR3 properties, while surface CD5 was comparable between naive subsets. CXCR3-expressing naive cells carried TRB CDR3s more hydrophobic than those of CXCR3-negative naive cells.

The libraries of TRB cDNA were constructed through 5' RACE using UMI labels. Following a re-call of the 5' RACE reads, TCRdb has one entry per CDR3 protein and lacks DNA. Across 84,000 or so distinct CDR3 sequences, the top ten clones capture 0.53% of the sample. Worth noting for this clonotype: Its antigen remains unidentified.

Researchers reported sorting every CD8+ T cell subset in triplicate, roughly 290,000 cells per sort. Sequenced input: naive CXCR3+ CD8+ T cells from blood. Subset described: CD45RO-CCR7+CD27+CD95- naive CD8+ T cells expressing CXCR3 (TNR3+). This clonotype originated in a human donor in good health. Some clones in this sample may be carry-over from other donors' samples. The rearrangement joins TRBV28 to TRBJ2-7. The CDR3 region is CVSSPQYEQYF.